This T cell receptor beta chain was recorded in a study of neurological immune-mediated disorders. Time point: longitudinal time-point 3. Many counts were recorded for this clonotype. TCRdb reprocessed the 5' RACE reads via MiXCR and lists one record per CDR3 protein. The repertoire holds about 53,000 distinct CDR3 sequences, with 8% to 9% as singletons. The germline V gene has CDR1 LGHNA and CDR2 YNFKEQ. The CDR3 loop spans 15 amino acids. Trimming took 0 bases from V and 0 from J, leaving 3 bases between them. The clonotype comes from a woman aged 40 to 49 in good health. J is TRBJ2-6 and V is TRBV4-2; D remains ambiguous. The source material was PBMCs. The CDR3 sequence: CASSQDSSGANVLTF. CDR3 sequence (DNA): TGTGCCAGCAGCCAAGACTCCTCTGGGGCCAACGTCCTGACTTTC.